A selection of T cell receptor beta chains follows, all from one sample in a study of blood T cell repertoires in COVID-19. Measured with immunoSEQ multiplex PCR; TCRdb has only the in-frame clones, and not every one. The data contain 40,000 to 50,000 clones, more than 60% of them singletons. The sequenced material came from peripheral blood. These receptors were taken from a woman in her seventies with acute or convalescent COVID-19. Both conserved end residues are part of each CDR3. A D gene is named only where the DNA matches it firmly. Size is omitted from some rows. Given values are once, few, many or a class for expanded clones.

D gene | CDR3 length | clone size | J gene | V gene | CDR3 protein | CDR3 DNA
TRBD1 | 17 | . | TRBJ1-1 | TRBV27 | CASSRSRTSPGGTEAFF | TGTGCCAGCAGTCGTTCCCGGACCTCTCCAGGGGGCACTGAAGCTTTCTTT
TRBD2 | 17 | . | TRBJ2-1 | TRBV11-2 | CASSLRGTSGGYNEQFF | TGTGCCAGCAGCTTACGCGGGACTAGCGGGGGGTACAATGAGCAGTTCTTC
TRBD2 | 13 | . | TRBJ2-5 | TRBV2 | CASKTSGPETQYF | TGTGCCAGCAAGACTAGCGGCCCTGAGACCCAGTACTTC
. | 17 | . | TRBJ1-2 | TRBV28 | CASSLGLIRMFNYGYTF | TGTGCCAGCAGCCTAGGACTAATTCGGATGTTTAACTATGGCTACACCTTC
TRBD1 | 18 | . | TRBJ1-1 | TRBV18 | CASSPYLGQGGSDTEAFF | TGTGCCAGCTCCCCCTATCTCGGACAGGGAGGGTCGGACACTGAAGCTTTCTTT
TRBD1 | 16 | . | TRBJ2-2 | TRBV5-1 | CASSPAGTGILGELFF | TGCGCCAGCAGCCCTGCCGGGACAGGGATCCTCGGGGAGCTGTTTTTT
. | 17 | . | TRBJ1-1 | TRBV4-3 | CASSPGGGSKVNTEAFF | TGCGCCAGCAGCCCGGGGGGAGGGAGTAAGGTGAACACTGAAGCTTTCTTT
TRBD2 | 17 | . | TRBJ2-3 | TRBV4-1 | CASSQETSGGNTDTQYF | TGCGCCAGCAGCCAAGAAACTAGCGGGGGGAACACAGATACGCAGTATTTT
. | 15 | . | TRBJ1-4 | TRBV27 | CASSTHRELGEKLFF | TGTGCCAGCAGTACCCACAGGGAGTTAGGCGAAAAACTGTTTTTT
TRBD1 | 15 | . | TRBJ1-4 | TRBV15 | CATSISRTGSEKLFF | TGTGCCACCAGTATCAGCCGGACAGGGAGTGAAAAACTGTTTTTT
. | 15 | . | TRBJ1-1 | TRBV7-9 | CASSLEQGLSTEAFF | TGTGCCAGCAGCTTAGAGCAGGGGTTGAGTACTGAAGCTTTCTTT
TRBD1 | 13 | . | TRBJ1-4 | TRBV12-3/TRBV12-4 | CASSLAGTGKLFF | TGTGCCAGCAGTCTCGCCGGGACAGGGAAACTGTTTTTT
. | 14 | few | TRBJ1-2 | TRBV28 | CASSSPTGSYGYTF | TGTGCCAGCAGTTCCCCAACAGGGTCCTATGGCTACACCTTC
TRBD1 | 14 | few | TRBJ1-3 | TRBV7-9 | CASSRTGVGNTIYF | TGTGCCAGCAGCCGGACAGGGGTCGGAAACACCATATATTTT
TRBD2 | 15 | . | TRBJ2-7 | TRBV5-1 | CASSVTSGEVNEQYF | TGCGCCAGCAGCGTGACTAGCGGAGAGGTCAACGAGCAGTACTTC
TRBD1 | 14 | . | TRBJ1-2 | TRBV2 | CASSIDRANYGYTF | TGTGCCAGCAGCATAGACAGGGCTAACTATGGCTACACCTTC
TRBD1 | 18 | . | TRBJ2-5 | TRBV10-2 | CASSAPGQPNWAQETQYF | TGCGCCAGCAGTGCGCCGGGACAGCCAAATTGGGCCCAAGAGACCCAGTACTTC
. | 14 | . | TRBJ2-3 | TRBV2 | CASASRGSTDTQYF | TGTGCCAGCGCAAGTAGGGGAAGCACAGATACGCAGTATTTT
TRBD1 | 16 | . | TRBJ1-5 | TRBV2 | CASRGFLTGANQPQHF | TGTGCCAGCAGAGGATTCCTGACAGGGGCTAATCAGCCCCAGCATTTT
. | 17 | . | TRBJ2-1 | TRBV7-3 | CASSLNPGADSYNEQFF | TGTGCCAGCAGCTTAAACCCAGGGGCGGATTCCTACAATGAGCAGTTCTTC
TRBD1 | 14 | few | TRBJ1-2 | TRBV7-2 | CASSPGQGVDGYTF | TGTGCCAGCAGCCCAGGTCAGGGGGTTGATGGCTACACCTTC
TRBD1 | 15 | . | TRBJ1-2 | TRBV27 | CASSPGQDLPYGYTF | TGTGCCAGCAGTCCGGGACAGGACCTTCCCTATGGCTACACCTTC
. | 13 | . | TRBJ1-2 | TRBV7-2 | CASSGDSNYGYTF | TGTGCCAGCAGCGGTGACAGTAACTATGGCTACACCTTC
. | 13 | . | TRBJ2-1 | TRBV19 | CASQEQGYNEQFF | TGTGCCAGCCAGGAGCAGGGATACAATGAGCAGTTCTTC
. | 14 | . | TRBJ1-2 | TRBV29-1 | CSVTLAGPNYGYTF | TGCAGCGTCACACTTGCGGGCCCTAACTATGGCTACACCTTC
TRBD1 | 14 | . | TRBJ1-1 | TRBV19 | CASSAGGFDTEAFF | TGTGCCAGTAGCGCAGGGGGGTTCGACACTGAAGCTTTCTTT
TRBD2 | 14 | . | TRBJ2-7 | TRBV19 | CASSIRTSEYEQYF | TGTGCCAGTAGTATAAGGACTAGCGAATACGAGCAGTACTTC
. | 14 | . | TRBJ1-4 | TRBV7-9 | CASSLGHVNEKLFF | TGTGCCAGCAGCTTAGGGCACGTTAATGAAAAACTGTTTTTT
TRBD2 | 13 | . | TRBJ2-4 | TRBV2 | CASVGGNKNIQYF | TGTGCCAGCGTGGGGGGGAACAAAAACATTCAGTACTTC
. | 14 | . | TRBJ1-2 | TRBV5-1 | CASSLGQPTYGYTF | TGCGCCAGCAGCTTGGGACAGCCGACCTATGGCTACACCTTC
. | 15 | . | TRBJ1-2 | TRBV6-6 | CASSYPESSNYGYTF | TGTGCCAGCAGTTACCCTGAGTCGTCTAACTATGGCTACACCTTC
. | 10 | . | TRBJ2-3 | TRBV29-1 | CSTAGDTQYF | TGCAGCACCGCCGGGGATACGCAGTATTTT
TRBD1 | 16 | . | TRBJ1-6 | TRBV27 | CASSLSRQGLNSPLHF | TGTGCCAGCAGTTTATCGAGACAGGGCCTTAACTCACCCCTCCACTTT
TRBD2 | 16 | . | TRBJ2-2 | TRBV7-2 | CASSLAAGGNTGELFF | TGTGCCAGCAGCTTAGCAGCGGGGGGGAACACCGGGGAGCTGTTTTTT
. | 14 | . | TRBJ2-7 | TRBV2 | CASRYYRVDYEQYF | TGTGCCAGCAGATACTACAGGGTGGACTACGAGCAGTACTTC
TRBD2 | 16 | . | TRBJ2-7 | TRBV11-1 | CASSGTSGRASQEQYF | TGTGCCAGCAGCGGGACTAGCGGGAGGGCCTCTCAAGAGCAGTACTTC
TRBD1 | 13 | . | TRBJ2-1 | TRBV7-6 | CASGGTGFHEQFF | TGTGCCAGCGGGGGGACAGGGTTCCATGAGCAGTTCTTC
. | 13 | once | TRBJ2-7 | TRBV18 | CASSTTTSNEQYF | TGTGCCAGCTCAACAACGACTAGTAACGAGCAGTACTTC
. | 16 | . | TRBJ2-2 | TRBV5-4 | CASSLGQVIRTGELFF | TGTGCCAGCAGCTTGGGCCAGGTTATAAGGACCGGGGAGCTGTTTTTT